These 9 T cell receptor beta chains came from one sample sequenced in a study of cytomegalovirus exposure and HLA in healthy donors. PCR involved 60 Vbeta and 13 Jbeta primers. Data came from immunoSEQ multiplex PCR; TCRdb stores just in-frame clones and leaves some out. This sample carries approximately 140,000 clones, with under 2.5% going to the ten biggest clones. Sequenced sample: PBMCs. All receptors come from a woman between 18 and 29 years old in good health and CMV-seronegative.

The CDR3 DNA reads TGTGCCAGTAGTATACGGGGGGGGCCTAGTCATCAGCCCCAGCATTTT. It codes for CASSIRGGPSHQPQHF. The chain employs TRBV19 and TRBJ1-5; tentative D call: TRBD1 (6 bases). Trimming took 2 bases from V and 5 from J, leaving 16 bases between them. The CDR3 loop spans 16 amino acids. CDR1 is LNHDA, CDR2 SQIVND, per germline (reference sequence). Combining the CDR3 with reference TRBV19 and TRBJ1-5 gives the whole variable domain DGGITQSPKYLFRKEGQNVTLSCEQNLNHDAMYWYRQDPGQGLRLIYYSQIVNDFQKGDIAEGYSVSREKKESFPLTVTSAQKNPTAFYLCASSIRGGPSHQPQHFGDGTRLSIL.

The chain combines TRBV5-1 with TRBJ2-5; 10 nucleotides agree with TRBD1. CDR3 length: 15 residues. Germline assignment: CDR1 SGHRS and CDR2 YFSETQ. Unmatched junction bases numbered 8, after V lost 4 bases and J lost 5 bases. The CDR3 DNA sequence: TGCGCCAGCAGCACCGGGACAGGGGATATCGAGACCCAGTACTTC. Amino acids: CASSTGTGDIETQYF.

This sequence joins TRBV27 and TRBJ2-2; D unclear. V was pared by 2 bases and J by 3 bases, with 10 bases between. Germline CDR1 is MNHEY and CDR2 is SMNVEV (reference sequence). CDR3 length equals 15 residues. DNA of the CDR3: TGTGCCAGCAGTTTAATACGGAGTTACACCGGGGAGCTGTTTTTT. Amino acid sequence: CASSLIRSYTGELFF.

The chain uses TRBV5-1 and TRBJ2-1, with a tentative D call TRBD1 (5 bases). The CDR3 runs 12 residues. The germline V and J ends were trimmed by 3 bases and 10 bases, with 11 bases remaining between them. Germline CDR1 SGHRS, CDR2 YFSETQ. The CDR3 DNA reads TGCGCCAGCAGCTACGCAGGGAACGAGCAGTTCTTC. Translated, it gives CASSYAGNEQFF. The full variable domain, with the rest looked up from reference TRBV5-1 and TRBJ2-1, is KAGVTQTPRYLIKTRGQQVTLSCSPISGHRSVSWYQQTPGQGLQFLFEYFSETQRNKGNFPGRFSGRQFSNSRSEMNVSTLELGDSALYLCASSYAGNEQFFGPGTRLTVL.

CDR3 in DNA: TGCAGCGTGTTGGCCCCGAACACCGGGGAGCTGTTTTTT. Amino acid sequence: CSVLAPNTGELFF. This chain uses TRBV29-1 with TRBJ2-2; D is uncertain. This CDR3 has 13 residues. Between the trimmed V and J ends, which lost 6 bases and 0 bases, there was a span of 8 bases. CDR1 and CDR2 from the germline V gene are SQVTM and ANQGSEA.

The chain uses TRBV7-9 and TRBJ1-4, with unresolved D. The germline V gene has CDR1 SEHNR and CDR2 FQNEAQ (reference sequence). Trimming took off 1 base at V and 7 bases at J, with 10 bases between the two ends. CDR3 length: 14 residues. CDR3 DNA: TGTGCCAGCAGCTTAGGAGGCCTCGGTGAAAAACTGTTTTTT. Its protein product is CASSLGGLGEKLFF.

The chain joins TRBV30 to TRBJ2-7; 7 bases agree with TRBD1. The V segment lost 2 bases and the J segment 6 bases; nucleotides outside the gene matches: 25. Germline CDR1 reads GTSNPN; CDR2 reads SVGIG (reference sequence). The CDR3 spans 19 residues. CDR3 loop: CAWSHRGPMQVLSAGEQYF. The CDR3 coding sequence is TGTGCCTGGAGTCACAGGGGCCCCATGCAGGTTCTCTCAGCAGGCGAGCAGTACTTC. The full variable domain, in which reference TRBV30 and TRBJ2-7 provide the parts outside the CDR3, is SQTIHQWPATLVQPVGSPLSLECTVEGTSNPNLYWYRQAAGRGLQLLFYSVGIGQISSEVPQNLSASRPQDRQFILSSKKLLLSDSGFYLCAWSHRGPMQVLSAGEQYFGPGTRLTVT.

The chain has TRBV18 and TRBJ2-1, with 10 bases lining up with TRBD1. Germline trimming cut 8 bases from V and 7 bases from J; bases unmatched to any gene: 8. CDR1 and CDR2 (germline): KGHSH, LQKENI. This CDR3 spans 14 amino acids. CDR3 loop: CASSTTGGLNEQFF. CDR3 bases: TGTGCCAGCAGCACGACAGGGGGCTTGAATGAGCAGTTCTTC.

V and J are TRBV7-6 and TRBJ2-5; unclear D gene. V was cut by 0 bases and J by 5 bases, with 7 bases left in between. CDR1 and CDR2 (germline): SGHVS, FNYEAQ. There are 13 residues in the CDR3. The CDR3 sequence is CASSLAFSETQYF. For the CDR3, the DNA is TGTGCCAGCAGCTTAGCGTTTAGCGAGACCCAGTACTTC.